This T cell receptor (beta chain) originates from a study of shared clonotypes between healthy human individuals. Produced via immunoSEQ multiplex PCR; TCRdb's table is partial and in-frame only. The data contain 600,000 to 800,000 clones, approximately 77% of them singletons. A CD45RA-negative memory subset and a CD45RA+ naive subset were separated from the CD4+ cells. With respect to this clone: Antigen: not known.

General study findings and limits: Non-shared clonotypes had lower generation probabilities than those shared by all four donors.

This receptor was obtained from a young woman in good health. Sequenced sample: memory CD4+ T cells sorted from blood. Subset noted: CD45RA-negative fraction.

The CDR3 here is CASSPSRGYEQYF. CDR3 bases: TGTGCCAGCAGTCCCTCACGAGGCTACGAGCAGTACTTC. The chain carries TRBV7-9 and TRBJ2-7; D gene ambiguous. Germline V lookup: CDR1 SEHNR, CDR2 FQNEAQ (reference sequence). V shed 6 bases and J shed 3 bases, with 12 bases lying between them. The CDR3 extends over 13 amino acids.